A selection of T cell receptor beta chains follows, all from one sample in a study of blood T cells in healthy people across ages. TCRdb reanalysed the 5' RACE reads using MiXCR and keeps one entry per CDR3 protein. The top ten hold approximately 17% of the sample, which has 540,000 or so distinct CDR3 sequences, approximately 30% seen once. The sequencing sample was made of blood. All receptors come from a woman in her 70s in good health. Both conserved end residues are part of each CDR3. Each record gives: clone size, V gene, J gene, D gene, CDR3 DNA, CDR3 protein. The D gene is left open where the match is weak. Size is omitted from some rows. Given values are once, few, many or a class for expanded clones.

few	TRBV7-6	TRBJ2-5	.	TGTGCCAGCAGCCCGTTATCTCCTGGACGGAGACAAGAGACCCAGTACTTC	CASSPLSPGRRQETQYF
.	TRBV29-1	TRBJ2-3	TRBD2	TGCAGCGTTGAAGGCTGGGGCACCGCGGGGGGGGGCACAGATACGCAGTATTTT	CSVEGWGTAGGGTDTQYF
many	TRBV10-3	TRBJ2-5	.	TGTGCCATCAGTGAGGGACAGAGAGAGACCCAGTACTTC	CAISEGQRETQYF
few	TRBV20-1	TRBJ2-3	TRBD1	TGCAGTGCTAGGGTTATAAGACAGGGGACAGATACGCAGTATTTT	CSARVIRQGTDTQYF
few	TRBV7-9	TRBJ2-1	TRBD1	TGTGCCAGCAGCCGGGACAGGGCGTCTGTCCGGCCCAATGAGCAGTTCTTC	CASSRDRASVRPNEQFF
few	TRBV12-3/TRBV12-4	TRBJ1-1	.	TGTGCCACCCGGAGGACCAATTCATTTACCGAAGCTTTCTTT	CATRRTNSFTEAFF
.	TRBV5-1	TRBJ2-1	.	TGCGCCAGCCGACAGTCCAGCGCCTACAATGAGCAGTTCTTC	CASRQSSAYNEQFF
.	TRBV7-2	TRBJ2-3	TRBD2	TGTGCCAGCAGCTTAACGGGGGGGCCGGGAGATACGCAGTATTTT	CASSLTGGPGDTQYF
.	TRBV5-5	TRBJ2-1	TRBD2	TGTGCCAGCAGCTTGGCCGTTTGGGGACTAGCGGCGGCCAACCTTCACAATGAGCAGTTCTTC	CASSLAVWGLAAANLHNEQFF
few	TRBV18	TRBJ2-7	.	TGTGCCAGCTCACCGGGGACCGGGCAGTACTTC	CASSPGTGQYF
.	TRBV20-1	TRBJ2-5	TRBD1	TGCAGTGCTCGAAGGCGGACAGGGGGCTTAGAGACCCAGTACTTC	CSARRRTGGLETQYF
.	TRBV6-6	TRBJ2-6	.	TGTGCCACATGCCGCTCGTTGACAGGGGCCAACGTCCTGACTTTC	CATCRSLTGANVLTF